These 28 T cell receptor beta chains originate from one sample sequenced in a study of blood T cell repertoires in COVID-19. TCRdb keeps only in-frame clones here, not all; method: immunoSEQ multiplex PCR. Found here are approximately 350,000 clones, approximately 82% of them singletons; the top ten hold under 3%. Sequencing was performed on peripheral blood. The receptors here all came from a man aged 25-45 years with active or convalescent COVID-19.

The chain joins TRBV6-7 to TRBJ2-7; 7 bases fit TRBD2. TRBV6-7 is identified as an open reading frame with a role that is uncertain. With 1 base clipped from V and 4 bases from J, the junction kept 16 bases outside the gene matches. CDR3 size: 18 residues. CDR3 region: CASSYWLRARTRIYEQYF. The DNA for the CDR3 is TGTGCCAGCAGTTACTGGCTGAGAGCCCGGACTAGAATTTACGAGCAGTACTTC.

The chain uses TRBV6-5 and TRBJ1-1, with TRBD1 matching 7 bases. Germline V gene sequence: CDR1 MNHEY, CDR2 SVGAGI. V was pared by 7 bases and J by 1 base, with 3 bases of the junction left unmatched. This CDR3 has 13 residues. CDR3 protein: CASTQGGNTEAFF. CDR3 coding DNA: TGTGCCAGCACCCAGGGGGGGAACACTGAAGCTTTCTTT.

Worth noting for this clone: At the DNA level, this CDR3 is encoded by other sequences in the same sample as well. J is TRBJ1-1 and V is TRBV11-3; no clear D gene. V lost 2 bases and J 1 base, leaving 8 bases between the germline ends. The CDR3 runs to 14 residues. Germline assignment: CDR1 SGHNT and CDR2 YENEEA. The CDR3 reads CASSLSGGNTEAFF. The DNA for the CDR3 is TGTGCCAGCAGCTTATCGGGAGGGAACACTGAAGCTTTCTTT.

The chain couples TRBV15 to TRBJ2-5; TRBD2 is a possible D gene (6 bases). Germline V gene lookup returns CDR1 LNHNV and CDR2 YYDKDF (reference sequence). V lost 5 bases to trimming and J lost 5 bases, with 15 bases between them. CDR3 size: 14 residues. Here the CDR3 reads CATSARTEGETQYF. The CDR3 nucleotides are TGTGCCACCAGCGCCCGGACGGAGGGGGAGACCCAGTACTTC. The full variable domain, completed using reference TRBV15 and TRBJ2-5, is DAMVIQNPRYQVTQFGKPVTLSCSQTLNHNVMYWYQQKSSQAPKLLFHYYDKDFNNEADTPDNFQSRRPNTSFCFLDIRSPGLGDTAMYLCATSARTEGETQYFGPGTRLLVL.

The chain links TRBV11-2 to TRBJ2-1; TRBD1 matches at 9 bases. V lost 5 bases and J lost 3; bases outside the gene matches: 2. Germline assignment: CDR1 SGHAT and CDR2 FQNNGV. The CDR3 has 14 amino acids. The CDR3 region is CASSPTGGYNEQFF. For the CDR3, the DNA is TGTGCCAGCAGCCCGACAGGGGGCTACAATGAGCAGTTCTTC.

The chain employs TRBV9 and TRBJ2-3, with TRBD2 as a possible D gene (5 bases). Germline CDR1 is SGDLS and CDR2 is YYNGEE. Trimming left V 0 bases short and J 3 bases short, with 8 bases between. The CDR3 extends over 14 amino acids. This CDR3 reads CASSVVGGTDTQYF. The DNA of the CDR3 is TGTGCCAGCAGCGTAGTCGGAGGAACAGATACGCAGTATTTT.

This sequence joins TRBV13 and TRBJ1-4; D is undetermined. There are 16 residues in the CDR3. Trimming took off 4 bases at V and 0 bases at J, with 12 bases between the two ends. In germline, CDR1 is PRHDT, CDR2 FYEKMQ (reference sequence). DNA of the CDR3: TGTGCCAGCAGCTCCAAATACAGTGCAACTAATGAAAAACTGTTTTTT. This translates into CASSSKYSATNEKLFF.

The rearrangement links TRBV11-2 to TRBJ2-1; 7 nucleotides match TRBD2. This CDR3 has 16 residues. Germline V lookup: CDR1 SGHAT, CDR2 FQNNGV. V trimming: 0 bases; J trimming: 6 bases; junction bases outside the gene matches: 8. The CDR3 reads CASSLEQTSKLNEQFF. The CDR3 DNA is TGTGCCAGCAGCTTAGAGCAGACTAGCAAGCTCAATGAGCAGTTCTTC.

The chain couples TRBV9 to TRBJ1-2, with TRBD1 matching over 9 bases. The CDR3 runs 16 residues. Germline assignment: CDR1 SGDLS and CDR2 YYNGEE. J was trimmed by 4 bases and V by 2 bases; bases with no gene match: 9. CDR3 in DNA: TGTGCCAGCAGCGTCGGGACAGGGAGCAGTAGCTATGGCTACACCTTC. It yields the protein CASSVGTGSSSYGYTF.

The chain links TRBV19 to TRBJ1-1; D not resolved. The ends were cut back, 8 bases at V and 0 bases at J, with 13 bases in the middle. Germline CDR1 and CDR2: LNHDA and SQIVND (reference sequence). The CDR3 covers 14 residues. DNA of the CDR3: TGTGCCAGTTGTCGGGAGGAAATGAACACTGAAGCTTTCTTT. Its translation: CASCREEMNTEAFF.

The genes are TRBV6-6 and TRBJ1-1; the D gene is possibly TRBD1 (5 bases). The CDR3 is made up of 12 amino acids. Germline CDR1 and CDR2: MNHNY and SVGAGI (reference sequence). The V and J ends lost 6 bases and 1 base respectively, with 6 bases between them. The CDR3 sequence: CASSQGNTEAFF. CDR3 coding DNA: TGTGCCAGCAGCCAGGGGAACACTGAAGCTTTCTTT.

The chain couples TRBV7-2 to TRBJ1-3, with TRBD1 as a possible D gene (6 bases). Trimming pared 5 bases from V and 1 base from J, leaving 15 bases between. CDR3 length equals 16 residues. CDR1 is SGHTA, CDR2 FQGNSA, per germline. CDR3 DNA sequence: TGTGCCAGCAGCCCTTTAGCAGGGGTTTCTGGAAACACCATATATTTT. It translates to CASSPLAGVSGNTIYF.

The chain has TRBV6-5 and TRBJ2-7, with 7 bases matching TRBD2. The CDR3 loop spans 14 amino acids. CDR1 and CDR2 (germline): MNHEY, SVGAGI. V shed 2 bases and J 0 bases; nucleotides not matched to a gene: 1. CDR3 sequence: CASSYRTSSYEQYF. The CDR3 nucleotides are TGTGCCAGCAGTTACCGGACTAGCTCCTACGAGCAGTACTTC.

The V call is TRBV2, the J call TRBJ1-2; D unresolved. The V end was cut by 2 bases, the J end by 4 bases, with 5 bases between. CDR3 length: 12 residues. Germline V gene data show CDR1 as SNHLY and CDR2 as FYNNEI. DNA of the CDR3: TGTGCCAGCAGTGAATGGGCCTATGGCTACACCTTC. Its protein product is CASSEWAYGYTF.

The rearrangement links TRBV10-3 to TRBJ2-5; 10 bases line up with TRBD2. This CDR3 has 15 residues. With V trimmed by 3 bases and J by 3 bases, 4 bases remained unmatched. Germline CDR1 is ENHRY and CDR2 is SYGVKD. CDR3 coding DNA: TGTGCCATCAGTGAAGCGGGAGGGAGAAAAGAGACCCAGTACTTC. Amino acids: CAISEAGGRKETQYF.

The rearrangement links TRBV6-5 to TRBJ2-1, with a weak D call TRBD1 (6 bases). Germline CDR1 reads MNHEY; CDR2 reads SVGAGI. The CDR3 consists of 13 residues. Trimming pared 5 bases from V and 4 bases from J, leaving 9 bases between. As DNA, the CDR3 is TGTGCCAGCAGTACCGGACAGTACAATGAGCAGTTCTTC. Encoded protein: CASSTGQYNEQFF.

The V gene is TRBV11-2, the J gene TRBJ1-2; D not certain. The CDR3 sequence is 14 residues long. CDR1 is SGHAT, CDR2 FQNNGV, per germline. Trimming pared 2 bases from V and 7 bases from J, leaving 14 bases between. CDR3 region: CASSLNNRAGGYTF. The CDR3, as DNA: TGTGCCAGCAGCTTAAATAACCGGGCGGGTGGCTACACCTTC.

This chain connects TRBV7-8 to TRBJ1-2, with 7 nucleotides matching TRBD1. Germline trimming cut 5 bases from V and 0 bases from J; bases unmatched to any gene: 9. This CDR3 is 16 amino acids long. Germline loops: CDR1 SGHVS, CDR2 FQNEAQ. CDR3 protein: CASSNLYRGSNYGYTF. The CDR3 DNA is TGTGCCAGCAGCAACCTATACAGGGGTTCTAACTATGGCTACACCTTC.

V usage is TRBV9 and J usage is TRBJ2-3; 9 nucleotides agree with TRBD2. Per the germline V gene, CDR1 is SGDLS and CDR2 is YYNGEE. This CDR3 comprises 16 residues. V was clipped by 0 bases and J by 4 bases; unmatched bases: 6. The CDR3 is CASSVGSSGSADTQYF. DNA of the CDR3: TGTGCCAGCAGCGTAGGAAGTAGCGGGAGTGCAGATACGCAGTATTTT.

The chain carries TRBV6-1 and TRBJ1-5; weak D call: TRBD1 (6 bases). CDR3 length: 15 amino acids. Deletions cut 3 bases from V and 5 bases from J, with 14 bases between. Germline assignment: CDR1 MNHNS and CDR2 SASEGT. The CDR3 nucleotides are TGTGCCAGCAGTGAGGGGGCGGGCCTTCATCAGCCCCAGCATTTT. This translates into CASSEGAGLHQPQHF.

V usage is TRBV5-4 and J usage is TRBJ1-3, with D uncertain. V dropped 3 bases and J dropped 10 bases, with 8 bases sitting between them. The CDR3 has 11 amino acids. Germline CDR1 reads SGHNT; CDR2 reads YYREEE (reference sequence). The DNA for the CDR3 is TGTGCCAGCAGCTACGGGTCGACCATATATTTT. Translating it yields CASSYGSTIYF.

The chain couples TRBV29-1 to TRBJ2-1; 9 positions agree with TRBD2. This CDR3 has 19 amino acids. Trimming cost V 5 bases and J 6 bases; bases outside gene matches: 23. Germline CDR1 and CDR2: SQVTM and ANQGSEA. The CDR3 region is CSVLPTLGRLAGALNEQFF. CDR3 bases: TGCAGCGTTTTGCCTACCCTGGGTCGTTTAGCGGGGGCCCTCAATGAGCAGTTCTTC.

This clone was observed once. The chain recombines TRBV5-5 with TRBJ1-1; D not resolved. Germline V gene lookup returns CDR1 SGHKS and CDR2 YYEKEE (reference sequence). Deletions cut 0 bases from V and 6 bases from J, with 12 bases between. CDR3 length: 14 amino acids. The CDR3 bases are TGTGCCAGCAGCTTGGAACCCCAGCGCGCTGAAGCTTTCTTT. It yields the protein CASSLEPQRAEAFF.

The chain employs TRBV10-3 and TRBJ2-4; TRBD2 agrees at 10 bases. Germline V gene lookup returns CDR1 ENHRY and CDR2 SYGVKD. V lost 4 bases and J lost 8; bases outside the gene matches: 8. The CDR3 spans 15 residues. The DNA for the CDR3 is TGTGCCATCAGTGCTGGAGCGGGAGGGCTAGACATTCAGTACTTC. Its protein product is CAISAGAGGLDIQYF.

The rearrangement joins TRBV6-6 to TRBJ2-7; 7 positions agree with TRBD1. This CDR3 contains 12 residues. Germline V CDR1 and CDR2: MNHNY, SVGAGI (reference sequence). V lost 2 bases and J lost 7; bases outside the gene matches: 2. The CDR3 sequence is CASSYRGPEQYF. The CDR3 bases are TGTGCCAGCAGTTACAGGGGGCCGGAGCAGTACTTC.

In the case of this clone: One junction end does not reproduce the germline sequence, and a read error may be involved. The J gene is TRBJ2-2, the V gene TRBV7-8, with 7 nucleotides matching TRBD2. This CDR3 has 17 residues. Germline CDR1 is SGHVS and CDR2 is FQNEAQ. CDR3 in amino acids: CASSLNYGLVRTGGLFF. Written as DNA, the CDR3 is TGTGCCAGCAGCTTAAACTACGGACTAGTGAGAACCGGGGGGCTGTTTTTT.

The chain combines TRBV6-2 or TRBV6-3 with TRBJ2-7, with D maybe TRBD1 (6 bases). Germline loops: CDR1 MNHEY, CDR2 SVGEGT. The CDR3 length is 15 residues. V was shortened by 6 bases and J by 0 bases, with 15 bases between the two germline ends. CDR3 DNA: TGTGCCAGCAGCGAAAACAGGGCAAACTCCTACGAGCAGTACTTC. Translation: CASSENRANSYEQYF.

This chain links TRBV12-3 or TRBV12-4 with TRBJ2-1; D possibly corresponds to TRBD2 (5 bases). This CDR3 is 13 amino acids long. Trimming left V 6 bases short and J 7 bases short, with 13 bases between. The CDR3 DNA follows: TGTGCCAGCAGCCTTCGACCGGGGAATGAGCAGTTCTTC. Protein product: CASSLRPGNEQFF.